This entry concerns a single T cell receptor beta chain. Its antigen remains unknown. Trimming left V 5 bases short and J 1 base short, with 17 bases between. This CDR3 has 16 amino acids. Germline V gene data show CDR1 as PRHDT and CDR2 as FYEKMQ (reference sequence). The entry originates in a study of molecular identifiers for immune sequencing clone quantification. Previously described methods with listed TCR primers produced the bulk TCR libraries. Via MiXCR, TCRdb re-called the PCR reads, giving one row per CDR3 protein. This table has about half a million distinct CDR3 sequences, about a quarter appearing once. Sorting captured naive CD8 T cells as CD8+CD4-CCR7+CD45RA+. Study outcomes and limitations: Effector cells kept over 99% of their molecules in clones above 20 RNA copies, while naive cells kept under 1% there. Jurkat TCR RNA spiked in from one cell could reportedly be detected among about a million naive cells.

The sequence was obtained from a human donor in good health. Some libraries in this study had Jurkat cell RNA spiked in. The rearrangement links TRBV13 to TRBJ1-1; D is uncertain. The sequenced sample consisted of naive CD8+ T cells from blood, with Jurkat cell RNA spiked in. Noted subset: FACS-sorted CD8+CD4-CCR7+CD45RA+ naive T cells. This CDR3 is CASSTHRRMGNTEAFF. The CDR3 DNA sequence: TGTGCCAGCAGCACCCACCGACGGATGGGGAACACTGAAGCTTTCTTT.